This T cell receptor beta chain was captured in a study of T cell responses to AZD1222 COVID-19 vaccine. From germline, CDR1 is MGHRA and CDR2 YSYEKL. This CDR3 comprises 16 residues. The V and J ends lost 0 bases and 8 bases respectively, with 16 bases between them. Method: immunoSEQ multiplex PCR; TCRdb's copy keeps in-frame clones and lacks some. The data hold 60,000 to 85,000 clones, with around 86% observed a single time. This receptor was taken from an adult who received the AZD1222 COVID-19 vaccine. Sequences were derived from peripheral blood, sampled 28 days after the second AZD1222 dose. The genes are TRBV4-1 and TRBJ1-4; tentatively, D is TRBD1 (5 bases). The CDR3 sequence: CASSQDGMRGGEKLFF. As DNA, the CDR3 is TGCGCCAGCAGCCAAGATGGTATGCGCGGGGGGGAAAAACTGTTTTTT.